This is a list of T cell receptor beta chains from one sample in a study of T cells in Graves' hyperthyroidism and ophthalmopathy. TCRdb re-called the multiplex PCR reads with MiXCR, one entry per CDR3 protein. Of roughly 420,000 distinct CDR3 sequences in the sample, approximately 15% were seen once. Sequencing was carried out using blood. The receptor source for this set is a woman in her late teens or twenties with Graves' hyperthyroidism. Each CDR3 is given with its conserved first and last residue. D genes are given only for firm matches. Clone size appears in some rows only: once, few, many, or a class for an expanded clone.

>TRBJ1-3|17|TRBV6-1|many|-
TGTGCCAGCAGTTTTACAGGGTGGGGAGTCTCTGGAAACACCATATATTTT
CASSFTGWGVSGNTIYF
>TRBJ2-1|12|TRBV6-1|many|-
TGTGCCAGCAGCGAAACGGGACCCCAGCAGTTCTTC
CASSETGPQQFF
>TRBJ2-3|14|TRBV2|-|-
TGTGCCAGCAGTTTATTTGCTAGCACAGATACGCAGTATTTT
CASSLFASTDTQYF
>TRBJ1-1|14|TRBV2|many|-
TGTGCCAGCAGTGCGGACGGGGGGTACACTGAAGCTTTCTTT
CASSADGGYTEAFF
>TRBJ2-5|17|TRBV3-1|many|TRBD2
TGTGCCAGCAGCCAAGGAAGGACTAGCGGGGACCAAGAGACCCAGTACTTC
CASSQGRTSGDQETQYF
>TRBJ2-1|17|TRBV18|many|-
TGTGCCAGCTCACCATACTACAGGAACCACTCCTACAATGAGCAGTTCTTC
CASSPYYRNHSYNEQFF
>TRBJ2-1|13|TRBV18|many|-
TGTGCCAGCTCACCACGGGTTAACTATGAGCAGTTCTTC
CASSPRVNYEQFF
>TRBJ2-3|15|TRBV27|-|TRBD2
TGTGCCAGCAGTTTGGTAGCGGGGTTCACAGATACGCAGTATTTT
CASSLVAGFTDTQYF
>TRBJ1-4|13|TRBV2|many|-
TGTGCCAGCAGTGGTCCGTCTAATGAAAAACTGTTTTTT
CASSGPSNEKLFF
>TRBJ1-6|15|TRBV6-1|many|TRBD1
TGTGCCAGCAGTTCGAACAGGGGAGCTAATTCACCCCTCCACTTT
CASSSNRGANSPLHF